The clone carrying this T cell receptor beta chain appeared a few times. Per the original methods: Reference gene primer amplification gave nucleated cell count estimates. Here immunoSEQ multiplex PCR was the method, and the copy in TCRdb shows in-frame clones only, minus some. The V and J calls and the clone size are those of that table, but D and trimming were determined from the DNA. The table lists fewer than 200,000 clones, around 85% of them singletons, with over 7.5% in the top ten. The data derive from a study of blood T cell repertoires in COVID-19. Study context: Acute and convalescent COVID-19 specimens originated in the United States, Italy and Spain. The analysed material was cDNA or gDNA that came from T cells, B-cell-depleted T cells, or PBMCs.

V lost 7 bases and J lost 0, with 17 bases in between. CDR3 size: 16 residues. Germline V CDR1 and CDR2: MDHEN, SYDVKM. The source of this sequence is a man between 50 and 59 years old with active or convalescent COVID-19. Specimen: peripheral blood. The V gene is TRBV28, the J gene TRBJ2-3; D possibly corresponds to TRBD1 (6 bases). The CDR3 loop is CASTPRGSSSTDTQYF. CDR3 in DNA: TGTGCCAGCACCCCCAGGGGTTCATCTAGCACAGATACGCAGTATTTT. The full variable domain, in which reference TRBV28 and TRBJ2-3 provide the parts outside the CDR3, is DVKVTQSSRYLVKRTGEKVFLECVQDMDHENMFWYRQDPGLGLRLIYFSYDVKMKEKGDIPEGYSVSREKKERFSLILESASTNQTSMYLCASTPRGSSSTDTQYFGPGTRLTVL.